Here is one TCR beta chain with its context. Its antigen target is currently unknown. It may be a read error: a sequence one base away is much more abundant. This is likely a read error, given that the CDR3 carries no conserved phenylalanine or tryptophan at its end. The data stem from a study of molecular identifiers for immune sequencing clone quantification (dated by TCRdb to 2016 to 2019). Concerning the study at large: For a replicate experiment, RNA from 20,000 or 100,000 naive CD8 T cells was divided into five aliquots, and four of the five aliquots were sequenced. This methods study benchmarked molecular-identifier clustering-based TCR repertoire sequencing (MIDCIRS) and TCR RNA copy counting, using CD8 T cells to do so. General study outcomes and caveats: The sizes of highly expanded clones could end up underestimated when identical TCR molecules share a barcode. Spiked-in Jurkat TCR RNA equal to a single cell's worth was reported to be detectable even within 1,200,000 naive CD8 T cells. In CMV-specific effector cells, clones with more than 20 RNA copies accounted for over 99% of molecules, whereas in naive cells such clones accounted for under 1%. Modeling gave around 2.7 recovered TCR RNA copies per cell versus about 10 by digital PCR, implying about 30% capture efficiency. When barcode sub-clustering was left out, chimeric consensus sequences inflated TCR diversity, with chimeras reaching as high as 47%. The naive libraries included spiked-in Jurkat TCR RNA (about 9 copies' worth), and this Jurkat TCR RNA is not part of the donor repertoire.

Libraries of naive CD8 T cells were built from anywhere between about 20,000 and 1,000,000 sorted cells, with 10%, 30% or 50% of the purified RNA used. Naive CD8 T cells, defined as CD8+CD4-CCR7+CD45RA+, were FACS-sorted into RLT Plus buffer on a BD FACSAria II. To test detection sensitivity, Jurkat RNA equivalent to about ten TCR copies was spiked into samples of roughly 17,000-1,000,000 naive CD8 T cells. Enrichment of CD8 T cells was performed with RosetteSep CD8+ T Cell Enrichment Cocktail and Ficoll-Paque, after which ACK red cell lysis was carried out. Receptor amplification or capture employed PCR. TCRdb records NextSeq 500 as the sequencer. Bulk TCR libraries were generated as previously described, with the TCR primers listed in Table S5 used. Purification of total RNA was performed with the Qiagen AllPrep DNA/RNA kit. Before analysis, reads from multiple sequencing runs of the same library were pooled. Regarding the original processing steps: Only reads with exact TCR constant sequence were kept, trimmed to 150 nt, and grouped by their 12-nt molecular barcodes. Reads in each barcode group were sub-clustered using a 15% Levenshtein threshold, and a quality-weighted consensus sequence was built for each RNA molecule. Non-functional sequences were filtered out, along with any lower-count sequence sitting one edit away from another sequence. Based on a fit of two negative binomial distributions, barcode sub-clusters having less than 20% of the maximum read count were discarded. TCRdb ran its own pipeline on the public reads, namely fastp trimming at Q25 and MiXCR clone calling, and kept in-frame beta chains. Each entry merges the rows of one CDR3 protein and shows their most common DNA and genes. TCRdb's processing, not the authors', yielded these V and J calls. This sample has fewer than 350,000 distinct CDR3 sequences in its table, and 24% of those were observed once. The ten largest clones capture about 0.71% of the sample.

The CDR3 numbers 13 amino acids, ends counted. Only CDR3 DNA is held: 39 bases, read in frame from base 1. Trimming removed 5 bases from V and 2 bases from J, leaving 8 bases between the germline ends. The sequence was obtained from a human donor in good health. Some libraries in this study had Jurkat cell RNA spiked in. This chain joins TRBV12-3 or TRBV12-4 to TRBJ2-3; the D gene identity is not certain. The sequenced sample was naive CD8+ T cells from blood, with Jurkat cell RNA spiked in. What this sample's cell subset or site label stands for: FACS-sorted CD8+CD4-CCR7+CD45RA+ naive T cells. This receptor has the CDR3 CASSAWDTDTQYS. The DNA sequence is as follows: TGTGCCAGCAGTGCGTGGGACACAGATACGCAGTATTCT.